The 3 T cell receptor beta chains below all came from one sample that was sequenced in a study of T-cell memory formation after mild COVID-19. TCRdb reprocessed the 5' RACE reads with MiXCR, giving one entry per CDR3 protein. The sample holds 250,000 to 350,000 distinct CDR3 sequences, roughly 15% seen once. What was sequenced was PBMCs or a T cell subset sorted from them (not recorded which). These receptors all stem from a man between 18 and 35 years old who had mild COVID-19 (a few samples of this study predate the infection). Cell type and time point are not known.

This clonotype was found a few times. This chain uses TRBV7-2 with TRBJ2-1; TRBD2 matches 9 bases. Per the germline V gene, CDR1 is SGHTA and CDR2 is FQGNSA. Germline trimming cut 4 bases from V and 9 bases from J; bases unmatched to any gene: 4. The CDR3 is made up of 13 amino acids. CDR3 loop: CASSSGTSPEQFF. The CDR3 nucleotides read TGTGCCAGCAGCTCCGGGACTAGCCCTGAGCAGTTCTTC.

The chain employs TRBV4-3 and TRBJ2-5, with D perhaps matching TRBD1 (5 bases). Germline V gives CDR1 LGHNA, CDR2 YSLEER. The CDR3 runs 14 residues. The V and J ends lost 2 bases and 2 bases respectively, with 9 bases between them. The CDR3 DNA follows: TGCGCCAGCAGCCAACAGGGAAATCAAGAGACCCAGTACTTC. Translation gives CASSQQGNQETQYF.

This chain uses TRBV5-1 with TRBJ2-1; D ambiguous. CDR3 length: 11 amino acids. The germline V gene has CDR1 SGHRS and CDR2 YFSETQ. Trimming stripped 3 bases from V and 10 bases from J, with 8 bases between. DNA for the CDR3: TGCGCCAGCAGCTCTATCTGGGAGCAGTTCTTC. Protein product: CASSSIWEQFF.